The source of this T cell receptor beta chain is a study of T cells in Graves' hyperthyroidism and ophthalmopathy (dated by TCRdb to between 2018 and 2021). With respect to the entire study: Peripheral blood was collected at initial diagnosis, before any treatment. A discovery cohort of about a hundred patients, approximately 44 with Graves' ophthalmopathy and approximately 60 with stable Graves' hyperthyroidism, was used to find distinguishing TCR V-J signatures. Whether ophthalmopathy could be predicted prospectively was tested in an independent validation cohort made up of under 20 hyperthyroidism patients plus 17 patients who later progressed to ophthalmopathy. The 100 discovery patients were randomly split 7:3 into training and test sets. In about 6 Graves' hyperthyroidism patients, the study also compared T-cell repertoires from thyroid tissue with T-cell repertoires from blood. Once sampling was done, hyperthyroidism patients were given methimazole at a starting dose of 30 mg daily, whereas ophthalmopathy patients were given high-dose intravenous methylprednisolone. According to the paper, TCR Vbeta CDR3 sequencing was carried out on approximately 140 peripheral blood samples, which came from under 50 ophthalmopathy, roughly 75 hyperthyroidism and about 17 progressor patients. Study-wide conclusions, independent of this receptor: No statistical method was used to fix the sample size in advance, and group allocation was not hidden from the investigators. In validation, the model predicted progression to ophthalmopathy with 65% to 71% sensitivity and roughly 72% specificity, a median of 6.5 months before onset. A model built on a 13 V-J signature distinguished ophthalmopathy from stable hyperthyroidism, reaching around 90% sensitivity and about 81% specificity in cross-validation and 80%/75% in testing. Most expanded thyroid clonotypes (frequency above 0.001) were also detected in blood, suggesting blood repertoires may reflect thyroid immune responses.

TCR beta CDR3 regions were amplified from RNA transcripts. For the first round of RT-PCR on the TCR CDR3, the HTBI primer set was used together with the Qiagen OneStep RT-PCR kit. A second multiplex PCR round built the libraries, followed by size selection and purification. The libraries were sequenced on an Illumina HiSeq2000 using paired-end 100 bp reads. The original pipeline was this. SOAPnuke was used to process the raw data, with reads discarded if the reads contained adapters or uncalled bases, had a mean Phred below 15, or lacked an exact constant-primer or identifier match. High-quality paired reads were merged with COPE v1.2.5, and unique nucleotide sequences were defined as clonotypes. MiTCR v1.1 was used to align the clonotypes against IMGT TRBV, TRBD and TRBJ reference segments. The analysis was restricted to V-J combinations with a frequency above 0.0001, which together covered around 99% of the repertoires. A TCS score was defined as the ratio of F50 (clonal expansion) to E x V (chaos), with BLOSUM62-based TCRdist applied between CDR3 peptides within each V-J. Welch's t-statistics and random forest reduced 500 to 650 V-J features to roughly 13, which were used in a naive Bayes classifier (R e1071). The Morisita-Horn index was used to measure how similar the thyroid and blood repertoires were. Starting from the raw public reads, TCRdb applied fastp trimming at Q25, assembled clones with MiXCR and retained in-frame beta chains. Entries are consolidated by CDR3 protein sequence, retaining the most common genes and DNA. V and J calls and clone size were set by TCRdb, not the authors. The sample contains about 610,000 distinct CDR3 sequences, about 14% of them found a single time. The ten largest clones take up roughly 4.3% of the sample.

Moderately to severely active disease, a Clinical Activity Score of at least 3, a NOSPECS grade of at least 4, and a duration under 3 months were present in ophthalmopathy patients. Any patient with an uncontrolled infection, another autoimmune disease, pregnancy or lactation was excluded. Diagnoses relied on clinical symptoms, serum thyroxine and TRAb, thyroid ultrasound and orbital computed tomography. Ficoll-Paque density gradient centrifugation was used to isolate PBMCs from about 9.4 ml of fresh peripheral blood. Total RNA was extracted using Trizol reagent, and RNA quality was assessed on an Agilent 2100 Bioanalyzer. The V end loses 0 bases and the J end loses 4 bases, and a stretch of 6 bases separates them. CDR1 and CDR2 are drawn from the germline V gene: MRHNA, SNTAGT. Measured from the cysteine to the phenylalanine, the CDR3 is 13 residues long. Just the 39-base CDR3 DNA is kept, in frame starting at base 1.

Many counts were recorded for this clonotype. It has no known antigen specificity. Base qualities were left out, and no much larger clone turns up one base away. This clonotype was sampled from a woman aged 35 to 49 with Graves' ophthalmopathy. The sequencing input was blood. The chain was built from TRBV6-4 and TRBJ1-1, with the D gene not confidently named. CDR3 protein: CASSDSRGTEAFF. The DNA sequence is TGTGCCAGCAGTGACTCGCGGGGCACTGAAGCTTTCTTT.